This T cell receptor beta chain derives from a study of cytotoxic CD8 clonotypes in ibrutinib-treated CLL. This CDR3 is built from 16 residues. The V and J ends lost 3 bases and 7 bases respectively, with 20 bases between them. The germline CDR1 and CDR2 sequences are SGDLS and YYNGEE. Produced via immunoSEQ multiplex PCR; TCRdb's table is partial and in-frame only. The sample holds some 93,000 clones, approximately 82% seen once. The chain uses TRBV9 and TRBJ2-1; D might be TRBD1 (5 bases). This sequence originates from a human donor with chronic lymphocytic leukemia. The source material was PBMCs, sampled after 12 months of ibrutinib treatment. The CDR3 coding sequence is TGTGCCAGCAGCGACGAAGTTTATAGAAAGGGGAATGAGCAGTTCTTC. It is translated as CASSDEVYRKGNEQFF. The whole variable domain, remainder taken from reference TRBV9 and TRBJ2-1, is DSGVTQTPKHLITATGQRVTLRCSPRSGDLSVYWYQQSLDQGLQFLIQYYNGEERAKGNILERFSAQQFPDLHSELNLSSLELGDSALYFCASSDEVYRKGNEQFFGPGTRLTVL.